These 28 T cell receptor beta chains were sequenced from one sample in a study of T cells in localized non-small cell lung cancer. This table comes from immunoSEQ multiplex PCR, and its TCRdb copy is limited to in-frame clones, with some not included. This table has around 96,000 clones, roughly 93% appearing once. The starting material was PBMCs, obtained before any cancer treatment. These receptors originate from a woman aged 35-75 years with stage II squamous cell lung carcinoma.

This clone was counted a single time. The chain carries TRBV11-2 and TRBJ1-5, with a tentative D call TRBD1 (5 bases). The CDR3 sequence is 13 residues long. V was clipped by 2 bases and J by 5 bases, with 7 bases between them. In germline, CDR1 is SGHAT, CDR2 FQNNGV. The CDR3 loop reads CASSLRGDQPQHF. In DNA form, the CDR3 reads TGTGCCAGCAGCTTACGGGGCGATCAGCCCCAGCATTTT.

This clone showed up just once. The V and J genes are TRBV30 and TRBJ2-7, with 7 nucleotides matching TRBD1. Germline V lookup: CDR1 GTSNPN, CDR2 SVGIG (reference sequence). There are 14 residues in the CDR3. V was pared by 5 bases and J by 5 bases, with 12 bases of the junction left unmatched. CDR3 residues: CAWETGNLVHEQYF. The DNA of the CDR3 is TGTGCCTGGGAGACAGGGAATCTGGTTCACGAGCAGTACTTC.

V gene TRBV5-6 combines with J gene TRBJ1-2; 7 bases fit TRBD1. With 0 bases clipped from V and 4 bases from J, the junction kept 12 bases outside the gene matches. Per the germline V gene, CDR1 is SGHDT and CDR2 is YYEEEE. CDR3 length: 17 residues. Here the CDR3 DNA reads TGTGCCAGCAGCTTGGAACTCGGACAGGCATTTTCCTATGGCTACACCTTC. Translated: CASSLELGQAFSYGYTF.

This sequence joins TRBV2 and TRBJ2-3; TRBD2 agrees at 10 bases. With V trimmed by 4 bases and J by 5 bases, 9 bases remained unmatched. CDR3 length equals 16 residues. CDR1 and CDR2 (germline): SNHLY, FYNNEI. The CDR3 region has the DNA TGTGCCAGCAGTGTCTCGAGCGGGGGGGCAAGAGATACGCAGTATTTT. It is translated as CASSVSSGGARDTQYF.

This clone was seen only once. The chain links TRBV6-5 to TRBJ1-1; D is uncertain. V lost 6 bases and J lost 0, with 11 bases in between. The CDR3 totals 14 residues. The germline V gene has CDR1 MNHEY and CDR2 SVGAGI. CDR3 bases: TGTGCCAGCAGCCCCGGCAGGTTGAACACTGAAGCTTTCTTT. This encodes CASSPGRLNTEAFF.

This chain links TRBV19 with TRBJ1-2; D unresolved. V was cut by 3 bases and J by 7 bases, with 12 bases left in between. The CDR3 has 13 residues. The germline gives CDR1 LNHDA, CDR2 SQIVND (reference sequence). The CDR3 DNA reads TGTGCCAGTAGTATCCTTCAGGCTGCTGGCTACACCTTC. Residues: CASSILQAAGYTF.

V and J are TRBV15 and TRBJ2-4; a possible D gene is TRBD1 (6 bases). The CDR3 is 14 amino acids. The germline V gene has CDR1 LNHNV and CDR2 YYDKDF (reference sequence). V was pared by 8 bases and J by 0 bases, with 11 bases between. CDR3 DNA sequence: TGTGCCACCCGGGGACACCTAGCCAAAAACATTCAGTACTTC. Protein: CATRGHLAKNIQYF.

This clone was seen just once. This sequence joins TRBV5-6 and TRBJ1-3; tentative D call: TRBD1 (5 bases). V lost 0 bases and J lost 2, with 9 bases in between. There are 15 residues in the CDR3. CDR1 is SGHDT and CDR2 is YYEEEE in the germline V gene. CDR3 protein: CASSLAGAAGNTIYF. The CDR3, as DNA: TGTGCCAGCAGCTTGGCTGGGGCGGCTGGAAACACCATATATTTT.

The chain has TRBV7-8 and TRBJ2-1; no reliable D call. Germline-derived CDR1 and CDR2 are SGHVS and FQNEAQ. Trimming took 5 bases from V and 7 from J, leaving 12 bases between them. CDR3 length equals 13 residues. Here the CDR3 reads CASSKGSSNEQFF. The CDR3, as DNA: TGTGCCAGCAGCAAGGGCTCCTCAAATGAGCAGTTCTTC.

This sequence joins TRBV5-6 and TRBJ2-7; no definite D call. Between the trimmed V and J ends, which lost 4 bases and 2 bases, there was a span of 7 bases. CDR3 length: 12 residues. Germline CDR1 SGHDT, CDR2 YYEEEE. CDR3 region: CASSRDTYEQYF. The CDR3, as DNA: TGTGCCAGCAGCCGTGACACCTACGAGCAGTACTTC.

The V call is TRBV11-3, the J call TRBJ2-5; tentative D call: TRBD2 (6 bases). CDR3 length: 12 residues. V was trimmed by 5 bases and J by 7 bases, leaving 11 bases between them. Germline V lookup: CDR1 SGHNT, CDR2 YENEEA. CDR3 residues: CASSHPGGTQYF. In DNA, the CDR3 is TGTGCCAGCAGCCACCCCGGGGGGACCCAGTACTTC.

The V and J genes are TRBV19 and TRBJ2-2; 10 positions agree with TRBD2. CDR1 LNHDA and CDR2 SQIVND come from the germline V gene (reference sequence). V was clipped by 4 bases and J by 5 bases; unmatched bases: 10. CDR3 length: 17 amino acids. The CDR3 bases are TGTGCCAGTAGTAAAACCTCACCGGGACTAGCGACCGGGGAGCTGTTTTTT. Its protein product is CASSKTSPGLATGELFF. Together with reference TRBV19 and TRBJ2-2, the CDR3 gives the full variable domain: DGGITQSPKYLFRKEGQNVTLSCEQNLNHDAMYWYRQDPGQGLRLIYYSQIVNDFQKGDIAEGYSVSREKKESFPLTVTSAQKNPTAFYLCASSKTSPGLATGELFFGEGSRLTVL.

The genes are TRBV6-1 and TRBJ2-2, with 15 bases matching TRBD2. Losses at the gene ends were 4 bases for V and 7 bases for J; bases not matched to a gene: 7. The CDR3 runs 17 residues. Germline V lookup: CDR1 MNHNS, CDR2 SASEGT. CDR3 in DNA: TGTGCCAGCAGTGGGACTAGCGGGAGGGCCCCTATCGGGGAGCTGTTTTTT. The encoded protein is CASSGTSGRAPIGELFF.

This chain uses TRBV5-6 with TRBJ1-5, with a possible D match to TRBD1 (6 bases). Deletions cut 4 bases from V and 6 bases from J, with 14 bases between. The CDR3 consists of 14 residues. The germline V gene encodes CDR1 SGHDT and CDR2 YYEEEE. DNA of the CDR3: TGTGCCAGCAGCGCTGAAGGGGGGTTTCAGCCCCAGCATTTT. Encoded protein: CASSAEGGFQPQHF.

The rearrangement joins TRBV27 to TRBJ1-2; D unclear. V was pared by 5 bases and J by 3 bases, with 13 bases between. The CDR3 sequence is 14 residues long. In germline, CDR1 is MNHEY, CDR2 SMNVEV (reference sequence). The CDR3 DNA reads TGTGCCAGCAGTATTTCCGTAAGGGACTATGGCTACACCTTC. As protein: CASSISVRDYGYTF.

The CDR3 sequence: CASSETSRDREDGYTF. The CDR3 nucleotides read TGTGCCAGCAGTGAAACCTCCCGGGACAGGGAAGATGGCTACACCTTC. This rearrangement joins TRBV6-1 to TRBJ1-2; 9 nucleotides align to TRBD1. Germline V lookup: CDR1 MNHNS, CDR2 SASEGT. With V trimmed by 2 bases and J by 6 bases, 10 bases remained unmatched. The CDR3 totals 16 residues.

The CDR3 region is CATSRDLVGGQNEQFF. The CDR3 nucleotides read TGTGCCACCAGCAGAGATCTGGTGGGGGGGCAAAATGAGCAGTTCTTC. The V gene is TRBV15, the J gene TRBJ2-1; TRBD2 is a possible D gene (7 bases). Looked up from germline, CDR1 is LNHNV and CDR2 is YYDKDF (reference sequence). V lost 0 bases and J lost 7, with 16 bases in between. The CDR3 totals 16 residues.

The chain couples TRBV5-1 to TRBJ1-4, with D possibly matching TRBD1 (5 bases). Trimming took off 3 bases at V and 4 bases at J, with 16 bases between the two ends. The CDR3 spans 16 residues. CDR1 is SGHRS and CDR2 is YFSETQ in the germline V gene. CDR3 DNA: TGCGCCAGCAGCTCCCAAGTCATGGGGGTTAATGAAAAACTGTTTTTT. This sequence encodes CASSSQVMGVNEKLFF.

The chain employs TRBV6-4 and TRBJ2-1; 8 bases line up with TRBD2. CDR1 MRHNA and CDR2 SNTAGT come from the germline V gene. The CDR3 is 16 residues long. V shed 8 bases, J shed 1 base, and the junction held 10 bases outside the gene matches. The CDR3 loop reads CASSDRGGPSYNEQFF. The CDR3 bases are TGTGCCAGCTCTGATCGGGGGGGTCCTTCCTACAATGAGCAGTTCTTC.

V usage is TRBV6-1 and J usage is TRBJ1-2, with D perhaps matching TRBD1 (6 bases). Germline loops: CDR1 MNHNS, CDR2 SASEGT. The CDR3 extends over 15 amino acids. Trimming took 8 bases from V and 4 from J, leaving 20 bases between them. The CDR3: CASGGWARGVYGYTF. The CDR3 DNA reads as TGTGCCAGCGGGGGGTGGGCCAGGGGTGTCTATGGCTACACCTTC.

This chain joins TRBV29-1 and TRBJ1-1; D unclear. The germline V and J ends were trimmed by 7 bases and 3 bases, with 18 bases remaining between them. The germline V gene has CDR1 SQVTM and CDR2 ANQGSEA. The CDR3 covers 14 residues. CDR3 loop: CSARAPPVDTEAFF. The CDR3 bases are TGCAGCGCCCGTGCCCCTCCGGTAGACACTGAAGCTTTCTTT.

The rearrangement joins TRBV5-1 to TRBJ1-6; 7 positions agree with TRBD1. Germline CDR1 SGHRS, CDR2 YFSETQ. The V and J ends lost 0 bases and 9 bases, in that order; junction bases with no gene match: 9. This CDR3 spans 16 amino acids. The CDR3 region has the DNA TGCGCCAGCAGCTTGGATGACACAGGGGCGTCTTCACCCCTCCACTTT. Translating gives CASSLDDTGASSPLHF.

This rearrangement joins TRBV6-1 to TRBJ1-2; D is undetermined. The CDR3 is 12 amino acids. The V and J ends lost 3 bases and 6 bases respectively, with 8 bases between them. CDR1 is MNHNS, CDR2 SASEGT, per germline. The CDR3 DNA follows: TGTGCCAGCAGTGATGGAGGTGATGGCTACACCTTC. This codes for CASSDGGDGYTF.

The gene calls are TRBV6-6 and TRBJ2-5; D is undetermined. This CDR3 is built from 11 residues. V was clipped by 6 bases and J by 5 bases, with 7 bases between them. Germline CDR1 MNHNY, CDR2 SVGAGI (reference sequence). CDR3 sequence: CASSGAETQYF. The CDR3 region has the DNA TGTGCCAGCAGCGGCGCGGAGACCCAGTACTTC.

The J gene is TRBJ1-6, the V gene TRBV4-1, with unresolved D. Germline loops: CDR1 MGHRA, CDR2 YSYEKL. V was clipped by 1 base and J by 9 bases, with 19 bases between them. This CDR3 comprises 17 residues. As DNA, the CDR3 is TGCGCCAGCAGCCAAGGGGTACAGACGCGGCTAGGTTCACCCCTCCACTTT. Its protein product is CASSQGVQTRLGSPLHF.

J is TRBJ2-7 and V is TRBV7-8; a weak D match, TRBD2 (5 bases). The length of the CDR3 is 15 residues. V lost 5 bases and J 4 bases, leaving 18 bases between the germline ends. Germline V CDR1 and CDR2: SGHVS, FQNEAQ. The CDR3 reads CASSPRDGVTYEQYF. As DNA, the CDR3 is TGTGCCAGCAGCCCCCGAGACGGGGTTACTTACGAGCAGTACTTC.

The CDR3 region is CSAWEIKGYTF. The CDR3 bases are TGCAGTGCTTGGGAGATAAAGGGCTACACCTTC. This chain uses TRBV20-1 with TRBJ1-2; D remains unclear. Germline V gene lookup returns CDR1 DFQATT and CDR2 SNEGSKA (reference sequence). V was pared by 5 bases and J by 8 bases, with 12 bases between. CDR3 length: 11 amino acids.

This clone was seen just once. The rearrangement joins TRBV2 to TRBJ2-5; 10 bases agree with TRBD2. CDR1 SNHLY and CDR2 FYNNEI come from the germline V gene. J lost 3 bases, V lost 5 bases, and 15 bases had no gene match. The CDR3 loop spans 18 amino acids. The CDR3 region has the DNA TGTGCCAGCAGTCCCCGGCCTACTAGCGGGGTAAGGGAAGAGACCCAGTACTTC. Translating it yields CASSPRPTSGVREETQYF.